The next 32 T cell receptor beta chains were all read from a single sample in a study of follicular helper T cells after annual influenza vaccination. Assay: immunoSEQ multiplex PCR; the TCRdb copy retains only in-frame clones and omits some. This table has some 5,900 clones, 70% to 85% appearing once. Time point specified: 2015-2016 season, pre-vaccination. The sample was CXCR5- memory CD4+ T cells sorted from blood, taken on the day of influenza vaccination. Receptors originate from an adult who received the influenza vaccine.

The V and J genes are TRBV28 and TRBJ2-5; unclear D gene. This CDR3 comprises 11 residues. Germline assignment: CDR1 MDHEN and CDR2 SYDVKM. Trimming removed 2 bases at V and 4 bases at J, with 2 bases between. The CDR3 DNA reads TGTGCCAGCAGTTTACGAGAGACCCAGTACTTC. It translates to CASSLRETQYF.

The chain is built from TRBV6-6 and TRBJ1-6, with D possibly matching TRBD1 (5 bases). Germline loops: CDR1 MNHNY, CDR2 SVGAGI (reference sequence). V dropped 2 bases and J dropped 17 bases, with 16 bases sitting between them. This CDR3 contains 13 residues. The CDR3: CASSYETAWGVHF. In DNA form, the CDR3 reads TGTGCCAGCAGTTACGAGACAGCGTGGGGGGTCCACTTT.

The chain links TRBV25-1 to TRBJ2-3; possibly TRBD1 for D (6 bases). V was clipped by 4 bases and J by 0 bases, with 17 bases between them. Germline V gene sequence: CDR1 MGHDK, CDR2 SYGVNS. The CDR3 spans 17 residues. The CDR3 spells CASSAVGVRGSTDTQYF. Here the CDR3 DNA reads TGTGCCAGCAGTGCTGTGGGGGTCAGGGGTAGCACAGATACGCAGTATTTT.

The chain has TRBV11-2 and TRBJ1-3; 9 bases are a match to TRBD1. This CDR3 is built from 15 residues. Germline assignment: CDR1 SGHAT and CDR2 FQNNGV. The V gene end was trimmed by 1 base and the J gene end by 7 bases; junction bases not matched to a gene: 5. The CDR3 loop reads CASSLVGTGSNTIYF. The CDR3, as DNA: TGTGCCAGCAGCTTAGTCGGGACAGGGTCGAACACCATATATTTT.

This sequence joins TRBV2 and TRBJ2-1; no definite D call. The CDR3 contains 13 residues. Germline V CDR1 and CDR2: SNHLY, FYNNEI. With 3 bases removed from V and 6 bases from J, the gap between germline ends came to 9 bases. The CDR3 loop reads CASSEFWVNEQFF. CDR3 DNA: TGTGCCAGCAGTGAGTTTTGGGTCAATGAGCAGTTCTTC.

This clone came up once. The rearrangement links TRBV15 to TRBJ1-2, with unresolved D. The germline V and J ends were trimmed by 0 bases and 8 bases, with 7 bases remaining between them. There are 12 residues in the CDR3. Germline CDR1 LNHNV, CDR2 YYDKDF (reference sequence). The CDR3: CATSRDGYGYTF. The CDR3 DNA is TGTGCCACCAGCAGAGATGGGTACGGCTACACCTTC.

The chain carries TRBV7-8 and TRBJ2-3; 12 bases agree with TRBD2. Germline V CDR1 and CDR2: SGHVS, FQNEAQ. V was pared by 1 base and J by 12 bases, with 11 bases of the junction left unmatched. This CDR3 is built from 16 residues. In nucleotides, the CDR3 is TGTGCCAGCAGCTTAGGGACTAGCGGGGACCCAACCGAACAGTATTTT. The encoded protein is CASSLGTSGDPTEQYF.

The rearrangement uses TRBV2 and TRBJ2-6; 7 nucleotides agree with TRBD1. V shed 4 bases, J shed 4 bases, and the junction held 4 bases outside the gene matches. Per the germline V gene, CDR1 is SNHLY and CDR2 is FYNNEI. CDR3 size: 15 residues. CDR3 sequence (DNA): TGTGCCAGCAGTGGAGGGGGCGCGGGGGCCAACGTCCTGACTTTC. This gives the protein CASSGGGAGANVLTF.

J is TRBJ1-2 and V is TRBV30, with 10 bases that match TRBD1. V trimming: 2 bases; J trimming: 4 bases; junction bases outside the gene matches: 10. Germline values: CDR1 GTSNPN, CDR2 SVGIG (reference sequence). CDR3 length: 16 residues. CDR3 bases: TGTGCCTGGAGTCTGACGGTGACAGGGGGCAGCTATGGCTACACCTTC. Protein sequence: CAWSLTVTGGSYGYTF.

This clone was detected once. The chain uses TRBV10-3 and TRBJ2-7; tentatively, D is TRBD2 (6 bases). The CDR3 has 15 residues. V lost 6 bases to trimming and J lost 6 bases, with 21 bases between them. Per germline, CDR1 ENHRY and CDR2 SYGVKD. The CDR3 nucleotides read TGTGCCATCAGCAAGTCGGGGGAAAGGACGGTCGAGCAGTACTTC. This codes for CAISKSGERTVEQYF.

This clone was seen a handful of times. The chain employs TRBV10-3 and TRBJ2-7, with TRBD1 matching over 7 bases. Germline values: CDR1 ENHRY, CDR2 SYGVKD. Trimming took 5 bases from V and 4 from J; bases not matched to a gene: 11. CDR3 length: 15 amino acids. The CDR3 loop reads CAISTGTDRMYEQYF. The CDR3 DNA follows: TGTGCCATCAGTACTGGGACAGATAGAATGTACGAGCAGTACTTC.

The chain combines TRBV7-6 with TRBJ2-3, with 11 bases identical to TRBD2. This CDR3 is built from 15 residues. V lost 5 bases to trimming and J lost 6 bases; unmatched junction nucleotides: 7. The V gene's germline CDR1 is SGHVS and CDR2 FNYEAQ. The CDR3 region is CASSLFASGGDTQYF. Written as DNA, the CDR3 is TGTGCCAGCAGCCTCTTCGCTAGCGGGGGGGATACGCAGTATTTT.

The V call is TRBV6-5, the J call TRBJ1-2; D might be TRBD1 (5 bases). The germline V and J ends were trimmed by 6 bases and 2 bases, with 16 bases remaining between them. Germline V lookup: CDR1 MNHEY, CDR2 SVGAGI. This CDR3 comprises 15 residues. The CDR3 DNA follows: TGTGCCAGCAGGACTCTCGGGACGGTCAACTATGGCTACACCTTC. Protein sequence: CASRTLGTVNYGYTF.

The V gene is TRBV6-5, the J gene TRBJ2-7, with TRBD1 matching over 8 bases. Germline CDR1 MNHEY, CDR2 SVGAGI. Trimming cost V 6 bases and J 0 bases; bases outside gene matches: 4. This CDR3 region has 14 residues. The CDR3, as DNA: TGTGCCAGCAGGGGGGACAGGAGCTCCTACGAGCAGTACTTC. It translates to CASRGDRSSYEQYF.

J is TRBJ2-3 and V is TRBV12-5, with D possibly being TRBD1 or TRBD2 (5 bases each). The CDR3 loop spans 14 amino acids. The germline V gene has CDR1 LGHNT and CDR2 FRNRAP. V was trimmed by 5 bases and J by 6 bases, leaving 15 bases between them. In DNA, the CDR3 is TGTGCTAGTGGTCCACCGGGACCCGTCGATACGCAGTATTTT. It encodes CASGPPGPVDTQYF.

The V and J genes are TRBV5-1 and TRBJ2-7; D may be TRBD1 (6 bases). Trimming took off 0 bases at V and 2 bases at J, with 12 bases between the two ends. Germline assignment: CDR1 SGHRS and CDR2 YFSETQ. The CDR3 is 15 residues long. Here the CDR3 reads CASSLAGTNAYEQYF. In DNA, the CDR3 is TGCGCCAGCAGCTTGGCCGGGACAAATGCCTACGAGCAGTACTTC.

The chain is built from TRBV15 and TRBJ2-1, with 9 nucleotides matching TRBD1. The germline CDR1 and CDR2 sequences are LNHNV and YYDKDF (reference sequence). The CDR3 covers 15 residues. Trimming took 6 bases from V and 2 from J; bases not matched to a gene: 5. CDR3: CATRSGTGPYNEQFF. CDR3 coding DNA: TGTGCCACCAGAAGTGGGACAGGGCCCTACAATGAGCAGTTCTTC.

The chain combines TRBV19 with TRBJ1-4; tentative D call: TRBD1 (5 bases). This CDR3 comprises 13 residues. The germline gives CDR1 LNHDA, CDR2 SQIVND (reference sequence). V lost 8 bases to trimming and J lost 11 bases, with 18 bases between them. The CDR3 loop reads CASSGGVGTKLFF. As DNA, the CDR3 is TGTGCCAGTTCGGGAGGGGTAGGAACGAAACTGTTTTTT.

The gene calls are TRBV7-9 and TRBJ1-2; D uncertain. The CDR3 loop spans 14 amino acids. The V end lost 1 base, the J end lost 5 bases, and 11 bases lay between the germline ends. CDR1 is SEHNR, CDR2 FQNEAQ, per germline (reference sequence). The CDR3 DNA reads as TGTGCCAGCAGCTTAGAGGCGTCAGTGTATGGCTACACCTTC. This encodes CASSLEASVYGYTF.

The chain recombines TRBV10-2 with TRBJ1-1; no definite D call. The V gene's germline CDR1 is WSHSY and CDR2 SAAADI. V was pared by 6 bases and J by 6 bases, with 8 bases between. This CDR3 comprises 11 residues. The chain's CDR3 is CASSHPPEAFF. DNA of the CDR3: TGCGCCAGCAGCCACCCCCCTGAAGCTTTCTTT.

The V gene is TRBV18, the J gene TRBJ2-3, with TRBD2 matching 7 bases. CDR3 length equals 14 residues. V lost 1 base to trimming and J lost 9 bases; unmatched junction nucleotides: 7. Germline assignment: CDR1 KGHSH and CDR2 LQKENI. CDR3 loop: CASSPQGGKGTQYF. CDR3 DNA: TGTGCCAGCTCACCACAGGGAGGGAAGGGGACGCAGTATTTT.

The count of this clone is one. This chain uses TRBV11-2 with TRBJ2-7; TRBD2 might be the D (7 bases). The CDR3 covers 20 residues. Deletions cut 0 bases from V and 0 bases from J, with 24 bases between. Per germline, CDR1 SGHAT and CDR2 FQNNGV. The CDR3 DNA reads as TGTGCCAGCAGCTTAGAAGGCCCTTGGGGGGGGCGGCTTTCCTCCTACGAGCAGTACTTC. This codes for CASSLEGPWGGRLSSYEQYF.

The V and J genes are TRBV2 and TRBJ2-5; no reliable D call. This CDR3 is built from 15 residues. Per germline, CDR1 SNHLY and CDR2 FYNNEI. V shed 3 bases and J shed 3 bases, with 14 bases lying between them. CDR3 DNA: TGTGCCAGCAGTGAGGTCCGTTTACTGAAAGAGACCCAGTACTTC. It translates to CASSEVRLLKETQYF.

The chain is built from TRBV5-6 and TRBJ2-3, with D possibly called TRBD1 or TRBD2 (5 bases each). Trimming took off 1 base at V and 2 bases at J, with 8 bases between the two ends. This CDR3 contains 14 residues. Germline values: CDR1 SGHDT, CDR2 YYEEEE. The CDR3 DNA follows: TGTGCCAGCAGCTTGTGGGGGTACACAGATACGCAGTATTTT. Encoded protein: CASSLWGYTDTQYF.

The chain couples TRBV7-8 to TRBJ2-5; no reliable D call. There are 12 residues in the CDR3. The ends were cut back, 3 bases at V and 10 bases at J, with 12 bases in the middle. Per germline, CDR1 SGHVS and CDR2 FQNEAQ. This CDR3 is CASSFRFEDQYF. As DNA, the CDR3 is TGTGCCAGCAGCTTTAGATTCGAGGACCAGTACTTC.

The chain couples TRBV29-1 to TRBJ2-3; the match to TRBD2 covers 9 bases. Unmatched junction bases numbered 6, after V lost 7 bases and J lost 1 base. The CDR3 extends over 14 amino acids. The germline CDR1 and CDR2 sequences are SQVTM and ANQGSEA. Here the CDR3 DNA reads TGCAGCGCCGAAAGGACTAGCGGCACAGATACGCAGTATTTT. Amino acids: CSAERTSGTDTQYF.

The chain has TRBV7-9 and TRBJ1-1; D may be TRBD1 (5 bases). CDR3 length: 11 residues. With 6 bases removed from V and 9 bases from J, the gap between germline ends came to 11 bases. Germline V gives CDR1 SEHNR, CDR2 FQNEAQ (reference sequence). The CDR3 nucleotides are TGTGCCAGCAGATCGGAGGGACAAGCTTTCTTT. Encoded protein: CASRSEGQAFF.

V and J are TRBV28 and TRBJ2-7, with D possibly matching TRBD2 (6 bases). CDR1 is MDHEN, CDR2 SYDVKM, per germline. With 3 bases removed from V and 5 bases from J, the gap between germline ends came to 11 bases. The CDR3 covers 13 residues. CDR3 nucleotides: TGTGCCAGCAGTTTTGGAGGGAGACACGAGCAGTACTTC. Translation: CASSFGGRHEQYF.

The chain has TRBV7-9 and TRBJ1-1, with D unclear. The CDR3 has 13 amino acids. V was clipped by 5 bases and J by 8 bases, with 15 bases between them. Germline CDR1 reads SEHNR; CDR2 reads FQNEAQ (reference sequence). The CDR3 protein is CASSPGSTGEAFF. Written as DNA, the CDR3 is TGTGCCAGCAGCCCGGGATCCACTGGGGAAGCTTTCTTT.

This clone showed up just a few times. This CDR3 is CASRSGPSYEQYF. The CDR3 DNA reads TGTGCCAGTAGAAGTGGCCCCTCCTACGAGCAGTACTTC. The V call is TRBV19, the J call TRBJ2-7; D uncertain. Germline CDR1 LNHDA, CDR2 SQIVND (reference sequence). The CDR3 sequence is 13 residues long. The V end lost 6 bases, the J end lost 0 bases, and 9 bases lay between the germline ends.

V and J are TRBV6-1 and TRBJ1-1; possible D gene TRBD1, 5 bases. This CDR3 is 15 amino acids long. The germline gives CDR1 MNHNS, CDR2 SASEGT. Trimming left V 5 bases short and J 2 bases short, with 15 bases between. CDR3 DNA: TGTGCCAGCAGTCCATTCTGGGGCCTAAACACTGAAGCTTTCTTT. Amino acids: CASSPFWGLNTEAFF.

V is TRBV19 and J is TRBJ1-2; TRBD1 matches 9 bases. The germline V gene has CDR1 LNHDA and CDR2 SQIVND (reference sequence). Trimming cost V 0 bases and J 5 bases; bases outside gene matches: 4. CDR3 length: 15 amino acids. The CDR3 loop is CASSIDGQGRYGYTF. The CDR3 bases are TGTGCCAGTAGTATAGATGGACAGGGGAGATATGGCTACACCTTC.